The 28 T cell receptor beta chains listed next were all sequenced from one sample in a study of PD-1 blockade in classical Hodgkin lymphoma. The time point denotes: cycle 4 day 1 (C4D1), after more than 5 weeks of nivolumab. Each and every patient relapsed after autologous stem cell transplantation, and patients got differing brentuximab vedotin exposure. TCRdb's copy holds only in-frame clones and misses some; the assay was immunoSEQ multiplex PCR. The table lists about 20,000 clones, around 80% of them singletons. This specimen consisted of peripheral blood mononuclear cells (PBMCs), obtained before the fourth cycle of nivolumab. These receptors were obtained from a human donor with classical Hodgkin lymphoma.

This chain connects TRBV7-7 to TRBJ2-5; D is tentatively TRBD1 or TRBD2 (5 bases each). The V gene's germline CDR1 is SSHAT and CDR2 FNYEAQ (reference sequence). There are 13 residues in the CDR3. Between the trimmed V and J ends, which lost 1 base and 6 bases, there was a span of 9 bases. CDR3 region: CASSLVGEQTQYF. For the CDR3, the DNA is TGTGCCAGCAGCTTAGTAGGGGAGCAGACCCAGTACTTC.

This clone was counted a single time. This chain uses TRBV5-1 with TRBJ1-1; D possibly corresponds to TRBD1 (5 bases). With 0 bases removed from V and 5 bases from J, the gap between germline ends came to 20 bases. Germline V gene lookup returns CDR1 SGHRS and CDR2 YFSETQ. The CDR3 runs 17 residues. The CDR3 protein is CASSLADGQGFETEAFF. In DNA, the CDR3 is TGCGCCAGCAGCTTGGCCGACGGGCAGGGCTTTGAGACTGAAGCTTTCTTT.

This clone was observed once. CDR3 bases: TGTGCCAGCAGTGACATACGGGCGGCTGGCTACACCTTC. It is translated as CASSDIRAAGYTF. The chain links TRBV6-1 to TRBJ1-2; no clear D. This CDR3 contains 13 residues. Trimming took off 3 bases at V and 7 bases at J, with 12 bases between the two ends. Germline V gene sequence: CDR1 MNHNS, CDR2 SASEGT.

The CDR3 spells CASSRGPRGEQYF. CDR3 nucleotides: TGTGCCAGCAGTCGGGGACCGCGAGGGGAGCAGTACTTC. The chain couples TRBV6-1 to TRBJ2-7; the D call may be TRBD1 or TRBD2 (5 bases each). The CDR3 contains 13 residues. The ends were cut back, 5 bases at V and 7 bases at J, with 15 bases in the middle. Per the germline V gene, CDR1 is MNHNS and CDR2 is SASEGT.

This chain links TRBV19 with TRBJ1-6; D might be TRBD1 (6 bases). CDR1 and CDR2 from the germline V gene are LNHDA and SQIVND (reference sequence). V was pared by 6 bases and J by 0 bases, with 9 bases between. The CDR3 length is 15 residues. The CDR3 loop reads CASSGQSSYNSPLHF. DNA of the CDR3: TGTGCCAGTAGCGGACAGAGCTCCTATAATTCACCCCTCCACTTT.

The chain joins TRBV6-1 to TRBJ2-7; possibly TRBD1 or TRBD2 for D (5 bases each). CDR1 MNHNS and CDR2 SASEGT come from the germline V gene. Trimming took 6 bases from V and 7 from J, leaving 22 bases between them. There are 15 residues in the CDR3. CDR3 residues: CASSQTGTGNREQYF. CDR3 sequence (DNA): TGTGCCAGCAGCCAAACCGGGACGGGGAACAGGGAGCAGTACTTC.

This clone has only one observation. The genes are TRBV5-6 and TRBJ2-3, with 14 bases identical to TRBD2. V trimming: 3 bases; J trimming: 6 bases; junction bases outside the gene matches: 6. This CDR3 has 16 residues. Germline V gene lookup returns CDR1 SGHDT and CDR2 YYEEEE. The CDR3 sequence: CASSSTTSGRVDTQYF. In DNA, the CDR3 is TGTGCCAGCAGCTCTACGACTAGCGGGAGGGTTGATACGCAGTATTTT.

The chain has TRBV7-2 and TRBJ1-2; no firm D call. The germline CDR1 and CDR2 sequences are SGHTA and FQGNSA. V lost 1 base, J lost 4 bases, and 13 bases lay in between. The CDR3 has 15 residues. The CDR3 DNA is TGTGCCAGCAGCTTAGGTCACGGAACGGGCTATGGCTACACCTTC. It specifies CASSLGHGTGYGYTF.

The chain uses TRBV6-5 and TRBJ2-2; D call uncertain. The germline V and J ends were trimmed by 4 bases and 1 base, with 7 bases remaining between them. The CDR3 sequence is 14 residues long. Germline CDR1 and CDR2: MNHEY and SVGAGI. CDR3 coding DNA: TGTGCCAGCAGTTCGAACAGGAACACCGGGGAGCTGTTTTTT. It translates to CASSSNRNTGELFF.

The chain couples TRBV30 to TRBJ1-3; no clear D. Germline lookup yields CDR1 GTSNPN and CDR2 SVGIG (reference sequence). V dropped 4 bases and J dropped 4 bases, with 11 bases sitting between them. The CDR3 loop spans 13 amino acids. The CDR3 spells CAWNGFEGNTIYF. The CDR3, as DNA: TGTGCCTGGAACGGATTTGAGGGAAACACCATATATTTT.

The chain links TRBV27 to TRBJ1-4, with D uncertain. The CDR3 length is 14 residues. CDR1 is MNHEY, CDR2 SMNVEV, per germline (reference sequence). V shed 4 bases and J shed 6 bases, with 12 bases lying between them. The CDR3 is CASSWVIGDEKLFF. The CDR3 region has the DNA TGTGCCAGCAGTTGGGTCATTGGGGATGAAAAACTGTTTTTT.

The chain carries TRBV2 and TRBJ2-1; unclear D gene. The length of the CDR3 is 13 residues. Germline V gene data show CDR1 as SNHLY and CDR2 as FYNNEI. Trimming took off 7 bases at V and 2 bases at J, with 9 bases between the two ends. The CDR3, as DNA: TGTGCCAGCAAGGAGCGTACCTACAATGAGCAGTTCTTC. Protein sequence: CASKERTYNEQFF.

This chain joins TRBV6-5 and TRBJ1-2, with D tentatively TRBD1 (5 bases). The V end was cut by 6 bases, the J end by 8 bases, with 10 bases between. CDR1 and CDR2 from the germline V gene are MNHEY and SVGAGI. The CDR3 totals 11 residues. CDR3 region: CASSPPGGYTF. CDR3 in DNA: TGTGCCAGCAGCCCCCCAGGGGGCTACACCTTC.

This clone is judged medium-sized (0.01 to 0.1%). The chain links TRBV20-1 to TRBJ2-2; D unresolved. Germline CDR1 is DFQATT and CDR2 is SNEGSKA (reference sequence). V lost 6 bases and J lost 4, with 6 bases in between. This CDR3 contains 11 residues. CDR3 protein: CSARSTGELFF. For the CDR3, the DNA is TGCAGTGCCCGTAGCACCGGGGAGCTGTTTTTT.

The V call is TRBV4-1, the J call TRBJ1-2; no clear D gene. CDR1 MGHRA and CDR2 YSYEKL come from the germline V gene. Trimming took off 4 bases at V and 8 bases at J, with 14 bases between the two ends. The CDR3 covers 13 residues. CDR3 sequence (DNA): TGCGCCAGCAGCCTTCTCTTACATACGGGCTACACCTTC. Amino acids: CASSLLLHTGYTF.

The rearrangement links TRBV4-1 to TRBJ2-1; a weak D match, TRBD1 (6 bases). CDR3 size: 14 residues. V lost 3 bases to trimming and J lost 3 bases, with 9 bases between them. The germline CDR1 and CDR2 sequences are MGHRA and YSYEKL. CDR3 sequence reads: CASSHLQGYNEQFF. In DNA, the CDR3 is TGCGCCAGCAGCCATTTACAGGGCTACAATGAGCAGTTCTTC.

The rearrangement uses TRBV18 and TRBJ2-5, with D unresolved. In germline, CDR1 is KGHSH, CDR2 LQKENI. Trimming pared 4 bases from V and 1 base from J, leaving 13 bases between. This CDR3 has 15 residues. CDR3 amino acids: CASSLQFHSQETQYF. CDR3 nucleotides: TGTGCCAGCTCACTACAGTTCCATTCCCAAGAGACCCAGTACTTC. Supplemented by reference TRBV18 and TRBJ2-5, the full variable domain reads NAGVMQNPRHLVRRRGQEARLRCSPMKGHSHVYWYRQLPEEGLKFMVYLQKENIIDESGMPKERFSAEFPKEGPSILRIQQVVRGDSAAYFCASSLQFHSQETQYFGPGTRLLVL.

The chain joins TRBV10-2 to TRBJ2-7; TRBD1 agrees at 7 bases. The CDR3 runs 15 residues. V was clipped by 6 bases and J by 2 bases; unmatched bases: 10. The germline V gene has CDR1 WSHSY and CDR2 SAAADI. The CDR3 loop reads CASSPRDSVTYEQYF. The CDR3, as DNA: TGCGCCAGCAGCCCCCGGGACAGTGTTACCTACGAGCAGTACTTC.

The V call is TRBV6-1, the J call TRBJ2-1; D is unclear. Germline CDR1 is MNHNS and CDR2 is SASEGT. V lost 8 bases and J lost 0, with 5 bases in between. The CDR3 is 12 residues long. Here the CDR3 reads CASAVSYNEQFF. As DNA, the CDR3 is TGTGCCAGCGCGGTCTCCTACAATGAGCAGTTCTTC.

V usage is TRBV7-2 and J usage is TRBJ1-5; D remains ambiguous. The CDR3 covers 14 residues. V was clipped by 1 base and J by 4 bases, with 8 bases between them. The germline V gene encodes CDR1 SGHTA and CDR2 FQGNSA. CDR3 sequence: CASSLGDLNQPQHF. The CDR3 DNA follows: TGTGCCAGCAGCTTAGGAGACCTAAATCAGCCCCAGCATTTT.

The chain combines TRBV14 with TRBJ2-7; 7 nucleotides match TRBD2. V was pared by 4 bases and J by 5 bases, with 14 bases of the junction left unmatched. The CDR3 is 16 residues long. Germline values: CDR1 SGHDN, CDR2 FVKESK. CDR3 DNA sequence: TGTGCCAGCAGCCCCATTACGACTTGGGGAGGGGACGAGCAGTACTTC. It is translated as CASSPITTWGGDEQYF. Based on the CDR3 plus reference TRBV14 and TRBJ2-7, the full variable domain is EAGVTQFPSHSVIEKGQTVTLRCDPISGHDNLYWYRRVMGKEIKFLLHFVKESKQDESGMPNNRFLAERTGGTYSTLKVQPAELEDSGVYFCASSPITTWGGDEQYFGPGTRLTVT.

This chain connects TRBV4-1 to TRBJ1-1; possibly TRBD1 for D (5 bases). Germline CDR1 MGHRA, CDR2 YSYEKL. The CDR3 loop spans 15 amino acids. Trimming took off 0 bases at V and 5 bases at J, with 13 bases between the two ends. The CDR3 loop reads CASSQDVPGETEAFF. In DNA, the CDR3 is TGCGCCAGCAGCCAAGACGTCCCGGGGGAGACTGAAGCTTTCTTT.

The chain links TRBV29-1 to TRBJ1-1; TRBD1 is a possible D gene (5 bases). V lost 1 base and J 5 bases, leaving 14 bases between the germline ends. Per germline, CDR1 SQVTM and CDR2 ANQGSEA. The CDR3 extends over 14 amino acids. CDR3 residues: CSVEGGPGVTEAFF. The DNA of the CDR3 is TGCAGCGTTGAAGGGGGACCGGGGGTTACTGAAGCTTTCTTT.

The genes are TRBV2 and TRBJ2-5; 10 bases fit TRBD1. Per the germline V gene, CDR1 is SNHLY and CDR2 is FYNNEI. The CDR3 runs 12 residues. The V and J ends lost 3 bases and 14 bases, in that order; junction bases with no gene match: 6. CDR3 sequence: CASSETRDRGYF. CDR3 nucleotides: TGTGCCAGCAGTGAGACTCGGGACAGGGGCTACTTC. Full variable domain (rest looked up from reference TRBV2 and TRBJ2-5): EPEVTQTPSHQVTQMGQEVILRCVPISNHLYFYWYRQILGQKVEFLVSFYNNEISEKSEIFDDQFSVERPDGSNFTLKIRSTKLEDSAMYFCASSETRDRGYFGPGTRLLVL.

This chain uses TRBV6-6 with TRBJ2-7; the D is unclear. V lost 6 bases and J 4 bases, leaving 10 bases between the germline ends. This CDR3 contains 12 residues. Germline values: CDR1 MNHNY, CDR2 SVGAGI (reference sequence). CDR3 amino acids: CASRETLYEQYF. The CDR3 DNA reads TGTGCCAGCAGGGAGACTCTTTACGAGCAGTACTTC.

The chain is built from TRBV23-1 and TRBJ1-2, with TRBD1 matching over 9 bases. TRBV23-1 belongs to the ORF category, with a function that is uncertain. V dropped 6 bases and J dropped 8; count of bases not matched to a gene: 1. There are 11 residues in the CDR3. The CDR3 is CASSTGGGYTF. In DNA, the CDR3 is TGCGCCAGCAGCACAGGGGGCGGCTACACCTTC.

V and J are TRBV7-6 and TRBJ1-1, with D possibly TRBD1 on 5 matching bases. V gave up 1 base and J gave up 6 bases, with 6 bases separating them. The CDR3 runs 12 residues. The germline V gene encodes CDR1 SGHVS and CDR2 FNYEAQ. CDR3 sequence reads: CASSLGGAEAFF. CDR3 sequence (DNA): TGTGCCAGCAGCTTAGGAGGGGCTGAAGCTTTCTTT.

The chain employs TRBV19 and TRBJ1-1; 10 bases fit TRBD1. CDR3 size: 13 residues. Germline-derived CDR1 and CDR2 are LNHDA and SQIVND (reference sequence). The V and J ends lost 7 bases and 8 bases, in that order; junction bases with no gene match: 7. The CDR3 region is CASTHPGQGEAFF. DNA of the CDR3: TGTGCCAGTACCCACCCGGGACAGGGGGAAGCTTTCTTT. Full variable domain (remainder filled in from reference TRBV19 and TRBJ1-1): DGGITQSPKYLFRKEGQNVTLSCEQNLNHDAMYWYRQDPGQGLRLIYYSQIVNDFQKGDIAEGYSVSREKKESFPLTVTSAQKNPTAFYLCASTHPGQGEAFFGQGTRLTVV.